Reported below is one T cell receptor (beta chain). Its antigen is currently unknown. Germline lookup yields CDR1 SGHRS and CDR2 YFSETQ. CDR3 length: 13 amino acids. V was shortened by 5 bases and J by 7 bases, with 13 bases between the two germline ends. These data belong to a study of identical twins. Template switching added a universal primer site, and cDNA bore unique molecular identifiers. TCRdb reprocessed the 5' RACE reads with MiXCR, giving one entry per CDR3 protein. The sample carries about 200,000 distinct CDR3 sequences, 15% to 20% recorded once. Study-wide results and limits: With beta out-of-frame sequences, excess sharing by twins was weaker.

These data also formed part of another study, on T cells expressing NK-cell markers.

The receptor's source is a woman between 18 and 29 years old in good health. Specimen: CD8+ T cells sorted from blood. The genes are TRBV5-1 and TRBJ2-1; D unclear. CDR3 region: CASSVWVGNEQFF. The CDR3, as DNA: TGCGCCAGCAGTGTGTGGGTAGGAAATGAGCAGTTCTTC.